The 20 T cell receptor beta chains below were found in one sample sequenced in a study of T cell responses to AZD1222 COVID-19 vaccine (dated by TCRdb to 2020 to 2023). The protocol used for the library was the immunoSEQ multiplex PCR assay. The table was pulled from immuneACCESS by TCRdb, which kept in-frame rearrangements only. Such tables lose some clones; where checked, under half of the loss comes from unresolved V genes, and the rest has no known cause. In this sample the table shows around 180,000 clones, roughly 90% of which occur a single time. Jointly, the top ten make up 2.6% of the sample. The sample's time point label, in plain terms: baseline before first vaccination. The sequences come from peripheral blood, collected on day 0 of AZD1222 vaccination. The receptors originated from an adult in good health.

CDR3 sequence: CASSPPGGLYEQFF. CDR3 coding DNA: TGTGCCAGCAGCCCCCCAGGGGGGCTCTATGAGCAGTTCTTC. This chain uses TRBV7-2 with TRBJ2-1, with a weak D call TRBD1 (7 bases). Trimming pared 5 bases from V and 8 bases from J, leaving 16 bases between. This CDR3 contains 14 residues. The V gene's germline CDR1 is SGHTA and CDR2 FQGNSA.

J is TRBJ2-3 and V is TRBV12-3 or TRBV12-4; D gene unclear. The CDR3 runs to 11 residues. Trimming took off 8 bases at V and 3 bases at J, with 6 bases between the two ends. CDR3 in DNA: TGTGCCAGCCACGTGACAGATACGCAGTATTTT. This sequence encodes CASHVTDTQYF.

This rearrangement joins TRBV16 to TRBJ1-2; the match to TRBD1 covers 7 bases. The junction had 7 bases not matched to a gene; V was cut back by 1 base and J by 5 bases. Germline V gene sequence: CDR1 KGHSY, CDR2 FQNENV. This CDR3 spans 15 amino acids. CDR3 DNA: TGTGCCAGCAGCCAATATCCCACAGGGGCATATGGCTACACCTTC. As protein: CASSQYPTGAYGYTF.

The chain couples TRBV7-9 to TRBJ2-1; 12 bases fit TRBD2. V was clipped by 1 base and J by 10 bases; unmatched bases: 5. CDR3 length equals 15 residues. CDR1 SEHNR and CDR2 FQNEAQ come from the germline V gene (reference sequence). The CDR3 DNA reads TGTGCCAGCAGCTTAGTGAGGCTAGCGGGAGGGGAGCAGTTCTTC. It specifies CASSLVRLAGGEQFF.

The chain links TRBV10-1 to TRBJ1-6; D is possibly TRBD1 (6 bases). The CDR3 totals 18 residues. Between the trimmed V and J ends, which lost 8 bases and 3 bases, there was a span of 23 bases. Germline CDR1 WNHNN, CDR2 SYGVQD (reference sequence). The CDR3 reads CASPCLDRNTFYNSPLHF. In DNA form, the CDR3 reads TGCGCCAGCCCGTGTCTCGACAGGAACACTTTCTATAATTCACCCCTCCACTTT.

The J gene is TRBJ2-4, the V gene TRBV7-6, with 12 bases matching TRBD2. J lost 0 bases, V lost 4 bases, and 13 bases had no gene match. CDR3 length: 20 amino acids. The germline V gene has CDR1 SGHVS and CDR2 FNYEAQ. CDR3 sequence: CASSSRTSGKNDIAKNIQYF. The CDR3 coding sequence is TGTGCCAGCAGCTCCCGGACTAGCGGGAAAAATGATATAGCCAAAAACATTCAGTACTTC.

This clone was seen more than once but under ten times. J is TRBJ2-2 and V is TRBV7-9, with TRBD2 as a possible D gene (7 bases). CDR3 length: 17 residues. Germline V gene sequence: CDR1 SEHNR, CDR2 FQNEAQ (reference sequence). V lost 4 bases and J 4 bases, leaving 19 bases between the germline ends. CDR3 DNA: TGTGCCAGCAGCTCGACGGGGGGACACCAATCCACCGGGGAGCTGTTTTTT. It yields the protein CASSSTGGHQSTGELFF.

This clone showed up just once. This chain joins TRBV24-1 and TRBJ2-3; no reliable D call. This CDR3 contains 14 residues. Germline V CDR1 and CDR2: KGHDR, SFDVKD. V lost 2 bases and J 0 bases, leaving 5 bases between the germline ends. CDR3 bases: TGTGCCACCAGTGATTCGGCTAGCACAGATACGCAGTATTTT. Its protein is CATSDSASTDTQYF.

The gene calls are TRBV14 and TRBJ2-7; D ambiguous. V dropped 1 base and J dropped 9 bases, with 16 bases sitting between them. Germline V gene sequence: CDR1 SGHDN, CDR2 FVKESK. The CDR3 runs 14 residues. The CDR3: CASSQALTAGGQYF. The CDR3 nucleotides read TGTGCCAGCAGCCAAGCCCTAACGGCCGGCGGGCAGTACTTC.

This chain links TRBV24-1 with TRBJ1-4, with 11 bases that match TRBD1. Germline values: CDR1 KGHDR, CDR2 SFDVKD. The V and J ends lost 4 bases and 5 bases, in that order; junction bases with no gene match: 8. The length of the CDR3 is 17 residues. CDR3 in amino acids: CATSEAGQGAINEKLFF. The CDR3 nucleotides read TGTGCCACCAGTGAGGCTGGACAGGGGGCTATAAATGAAAAACTGTTTTTT.

The chain joins TRBV19 to TRBJ1-5; 10 bases line up with TRBD1. The CDR3 extends over 15 amino acids. Germline V gene data show CDR1 as LNHDA and CDR2 as SQIVND (reference sequence). V trimming: 7 bases; J trimming: 6 bases; junction bases outside the gene matches: 9. Here the CDR3 DNA reads TGTGCCAGTATTCCGGGACAGGGGTATGGTCAGCCCCAGCATTTT. Its translation: CASIPGQGYGQPQHF.

This clone showed up just a few times. The CDR3 coding sequence is TGTGCCAGCAGTGACCGGACAGGGGCTGTTTCACCCCTCCACTTT. Its translation: CASSDRTGAVSPLHF. The gene calls are TRBV25-1 and TRBJ1-6; 9 nucleotides line up with TRBD1. This CDR3 comprises 15 residues. Germline assignment: CDR1 MGHDK and CDR2 SYGVNS. J gave up 9 bases and V 3 bases, and 6 bases lay outside the gene matches.

The chain joins TRBV10-3 to TRBJ1-1; TRBD1 aligns across 9 bases. V shed 4 bases, J shed 4 bases, and the junction held 4 bases outside the gene matches. This CDR3 has 14 residues. Germline V CDR1 and CDR2: ENHRY, SYGVKD. CDR3 amino acids: CAISGGQGSTEAFF. DNA for the CDR3: TGTGCCATCAGTGGGGGACAGGGCTCCACTGAAGCTTTCTTT.

The V call is TRBV5-1, the J call TRBJ2-3; D gene unclear. This CDR3 has 15 amino acids. CDR1 SGHRS and CDR2 YFSETQ come from the germline V gene. The germline V and J ends were trimmed by 0 bases and 0 bases, with 8 bases remaining between them. The DNA of the CDR3 is TGCGCCAGCAGCTTGGCAAAATCGAGCACAGATACGCAGTATTTT. Protein sequence: CASSLAKSSTDTQYF.

This chain connects TRBV4-1 to TRBJ2-3; 12 nucleotides match TRBD2. Germline lookup yields CDR1 MGHRA and CDR2 YSYEKL. The CDR3 length is 18 residues. V lost 4 bases and J lost 0; bases outside the gene matches: 8. CDR3 bases: TGCGCCAGCAGCCTCACCCGGACTAGCGGGGTTAGCACAGATACGCAGTATTTT. The encoded protein is CASSLTRTSGVSTDTQYF.

V is TRBV5-1 and J is TRBJ2-1, with TRBD2 identical over 7 bases. The CDR3 is made up of 14 amino acids. V lost 4 bases and J lost 10; bases outside the gene matches: 11. Germline CDR1 SGHRS, CDR2 YFSETQ. The CDR3: CASSAGDSYREQFF. The CDR3 DNA sequence: TGCGCCAGCAGCGCGGGGGACTCCTATCGCGAGCAGTTCTTC.

The rearrangement joins TRBV12-3 or TRBV12-4 to TRBJ2-3; 9 nucleotides align to TRBD2. V gave up 6 bases and J gave up 10 bases; unmatched junction bases: 5. The CDR3 extends over 12 amino acids. The CDR3 sequence is CASRPRTSAQYF. CDR3 DNA sequence: TGTGCCAGCAGACCTAGGACTAGCGCGCAGTATTTT.

The chain combines TRBV6-1 with TRBJ2-7; TRBD1 aligns across 10 bases. This CDR3 is built from 19 residues. Germline values: CDR1 MNHNS, CDR2 SASEGT. V shed 3 bases and J 3 bases; nucleotides not matched to a gene: 17. In nucleotides, the CDR3 is TGTGCCAGCAGTGACCAAACCAGACTGACAGGGGGCGTAGTCTACGAGCAGTACTTC. Amino acid sequence: CASSDQTRLTGGVVYEQYF.

The rearrangement links TRBV2 to TRBJ1-6; TRBD1 aligns across 7 bases. The CDR3 has 14 amino acids. CDR1 and CDR2 from the germline V gene are SNHLY and FYNNEI. J was trimmed by 6 bases and V by 7 bases; bases with no gene match: 6. CDR3 DNA sequence: TGTGCCAGCAAGAAGGGGGCGGTTAATTCACCCCTCCACTTT. Translated: CASKKGAVNSPLHF.

The rearrangement links TRBV19 to TRBJ2-3, with TRBD1 identical over 9 bases. With V trimmed by 5 bases and J by 3 bases, 9 bases remained unmatched. Germline V gene data show CDR1 as LNHDA and CDR2 as SQIVND (reference sequence). The CDR3 is 16 residues long. The CDR3 nucleotides are TGTGCCAGTAGTCCGACGGACAGGGGAGGGACAGATACGCAGTATTTT. Amino acids: CASSPTDRGGTDTQYF.